The 27 T cell receptor beta chains presented below share a single source sample, sequenced in a study of response to subunit inactivated influenza vaccine. TCRdb passed the RT-PCR reads through MiXCR, listing each CDR3 protein once. The sample consists of hundreds of thousands of distinct CDR3 sequences, around 20% of them appearing once. Material: PBMCs from blood, obtained 5 days after vaccination. Receptors originate from a man aged 50 to 59 who received an inactivated influenza vaccine.

This clonotype was seen more than once but under ten times. This chain links TRBV5-5 with TRBJ2-1, with D possibly matching TRBD1 (5 bases). The CDR3 covers 13 residues. The germline V gene encodes CDR1 SGHKS and CDR2 YYEKEE (reference sequence). V lost 4 bases to trimming and J lost 5 bases, with 10 bases between them. CDR3 amino acids: CASSPDINNEQFF. The DNA for the CDR3 is TGTGCCAGCAGCCCGGACATCAACAATGAGCAGTTCTTC.

Only a few counts were recorded for this clonotype. The chain links TRBV20-1 to TRBJ2-1, with 8 positions matching TRBD2. CDR1 is DFQATT, CDR2 SNEGSKA, per germline (reference sequence). The CDR3 is 12 residues long. The junction had 5 bases not matched to a gene; V was cut back by 3 bases and J by 10 bases. CDR3 in amino acids: CSASRGGEEQFF. CDR3 nucleotides: TGCAGTGCTAGTCGGGGGGGCGAGGAGCAGTTCTTC.

The CDR3 loop is CASSLDRIVDEQFF. The CDR3 DNA follows: TGTGCCAGCAGCTTAGATAGGATAGTCGATGAGCAGTTCTTC. The gene calls are TRBV11-2 and TRBJ2-1; no firm D call. Trimming took off 0 bases at V and 8 bases at J, with 11 bases between the two ends. The CDR3 is 14 amino acids. CDR1 and CDR2 from the germline V gene are SGHAT and FQNNGV.

The rearrangement links TRBV12-3 or TRBV12-4 to TRBJ2-3; possibly TRBD2 for D (6 bases). The V gene lost 6 bases and the J gene lost 1 base, with 14 bases spanning the gap. This CDR3 contains 15 residues. This CDR3 reads CASSISGTGTDTQYF. CDR3 nucleotide sequence: TGTGCCAGCAGCATATCCGGGACTGGCACAGATACGCAGTATTTT.

This clonotype has more than one count but fewer than ten. The DNA for the CDR3 is TGCGCCAGCAGCCAAGGGACTAGCGTTAACAATGAGCAGTTCTTC. It is translated as CASSQGTSVNNEQFF. V is TRBV4-3 and J is TRBJ2-1; TRBD2 matches at 9 bases. In germline, CDR1 is LGHNA, CDR2 YSLEER. CDR3 length equals 15 residues. J was trimmed by 5 bases and V by 1 base; bases with no gene match: 3.

This clonotype has a handful of counts. The gene calls are TRBV13 and TRBJ2-4; 11 bases match TRBD2. This CDR3 region has 17 residues. CDR1 is PRHDT, CDR2 FYEKMQ, per germline (reference sequence). The trim removed 4 bases at V and 0 bases at J, leaving 5 bases unmatched. The DNA for the CDR3 is TGTGCCAGCAGCTCGACTAGCGGGGCTACAGCCAAAAACATTCAGTACTTC. Translation: CASSSTSGATAKNIQYF.

V is TRBV7-3 and J is TRBJ2-3, with 7 bases fitting TRBD2. This CDR3 is 15 amino acids long. The germline V gene has CDR1 SGHTA and CDR2 FQGTGA. With V trimmed by 7 bases and J by 5 bases, 12 bases remained unmatched. This chain's CDR3 is CASNLGGRGGDTQYF. The CDR3 bases are TGTGCCAGCAACTTGGGCGGGAGAGGCGGAGATACGCAGTATTTT.

This clonotype has just a few counts. The rearrangement uses TRBV7-2 and TRBJ2-1; TRBD2 is a possible D gene (5 bases). CDR1 and CDR2 (germline): SGHTA, FQGNSA. Trimming took 1 base from V and 7 from J, leaving 11 bases between them. The CDR3 has 14 residues. DNA of the CDR3: TGTGCCAGCAGCTTAGTCGGGGTCAGGAATGAGCAGTTCTTC. Translating gives CASSLVGVRNEQFF. Variable domain in full (rest from reference TRBV7-2 and TRBJ2-1): GAGVSQSPSNKVTEKGKDVELRCDPISGHTALYWYRQSLGQGLEFLIYFQGNSAPDKSGLPSDRFSAERTGGSVSTLTIQRTQQEDSAVYLCASSLVGVRNEQFFGPGTRLTVL.

The rearrangement joins TRBV4-3 to TRBJ1-2, with D perhaps TRBD1 (6 bases). CDR1 LGHNA and CDR2 YSLEER come from the germline V gene. Between the trimmed V and J ends, which lost 1 base and 5 bases, there was a span of 20 bases. The CDR3 loop spans 17 amino acids. The CDR3 loop is CASSQVVKLDSLYGYTF. DNA of the CDR3: TGCGCCAGCAGCCAAGTAGTGAAACTGGACAGCCTATATGGCTACACCTTC.

The chain couples TRBV28 to TRBJ1-2; TRBD1 aligns across 8 bases. Unmatched junction bases numbered 13, after V lost 7 bases and J lost 9 bases. Germline V gene sequence: CDR1 MDHEN, CDR2 SYDVKM. This CDR3 is built from 14 residues. CDR3 coding DNA: TGTGCCAGCACTTCCCCCGGACAGGGTGAAAGCTACACCTTC. Its translation: CASTSPGQGESYTF.

This clonotype has ten or more counts. The CDR3 here is CASSLGRDRGEFF. The CDR3 DNA sequence: TGCGCCAGCAGCTTGGGCCGGGACAGGGGAGAGTTCTTC. The rearrangement links TRBV5-1 to TRBJ2-1; 10 bases agree with TRBD1. This CDR3 contains 13 residues. Germline loops: CDR1 SGHRS, CDR2 YFSETQ. V trimming: 0 bases; J trimming: 14 bases; junction bases outside the gene matches: 5.

This clonotype was counted many times. The chain couples TRBV6-1 to TRBJ1-1, with D possibly TRBD1 on 5 matching bases. Between the trimmed V and J ends, which lost 3 bases and 4 bases, there was a span of 12 bases. The CDR3 loop spans 14 amino acids. Germline V lookup: CDR1 MNHNS, CDR2 SASEGT. CDR3: CASSEGVVGTEAFF. CDR3 in DNA: TGTGCCAGCAGTGAGGGGGTTGTCGGCACTGAAGCTTTCTTT.

This chain uses TRBV7-8 with TRBJ2-7, with TRBD2 matching 10 bases. CDR3 size: 15 residues. The junction had 8 bases not matched to a gene; V was cut back by 6 bases and J by 3 bases. Germline V gene data show CDR1 as SGHVS and CDR2 as FQNEAQ. CDR3: CASRQNPSGSYEQYF. CDR3 bases: TGTGCCAGCAGGCAGAATCCTAGCGGGAGCTACGAGCAGTACTTC.

This clonotype was counted between two and nine times. The genes are TRBV6-4 and TRBJ1-4; 7 bases match TRBD1. The CDR3 consists of 15 residues. Germline CDR1 is MRHNA and CDR2 is SNTAGT. Trimming at V came to 5 bases and at J to 7 bases, leaving 10 bases not matched to a gene. CDR3: CASSNLRGAGEKLFF. The DNA of the CDR3 is TGTGCCAGCAGTAACCTCAGGGGGGCGGGTGAAAAACTGTTTTTT.

This clonotype was picked up a small number of times. This rearrangement joins TRBV9 to TRBJ2-7; no clear D. The CDR3 totals 13 residues. V was clipped by 3 bases and J by 0 bases, with 7 bases between them. Germline CDR1 reads SGDLS; CDR2 reads YYNGEE. The CDR3 DNA follows: TGTGCCAGCAGCGCCCATCCCTCCTACGAGCAGTACTTC. This codes for CASSAHPSYEQYF.

This clonotype occurred a few times. This chain uses TRBV5-1 with TRBJ2-3; D is possibly TRBD1 (6 bases). The V and J ends lost 4 bases and 3 bases respectively, with 12 bases between them. CDR1 SGHRS and CDR2 YFSETQ come from the germline V gene. The CDR3 is made up of 14 amino acids. The CDR3 protein is CASSPIQGTDTQYF. CDR3 nucleotide sequence: TGCGCCAGCAGCCCAATCCAGGGGACAGATACGCAGTATTTT.

The rearrangement links TRBV6-1 to TRBJ2-1, with D possibly being TRBD1 (5 bases). V shed 7 bases and J shed 7 bases, with 20 bases lying between them. The germline V gene encodes CDR1 MNHNS and CDR2 SASEGT. The CDR3 extends over 15 amino acids. CDR3: CASTVGAGERNEQFF. CDR3 in DNA: TGTGCCAGCACGGTAGGGGCAGGAGAAAGAAATGAGCAGTTCTTC.

This chain links TRBV4-2 with TRBJ2-7; 8 positions agree with TRBD2. The germline CDR1 and CDR2 sequences are LGHNA and YNFKEQ. With 0 bases clipped from V and 7 bases from J, the junction kept 5 bases outside the gene matches. The CDR3 is 14 residues long. The CDR3 bases are TGTGCCAGCAGCCAAGATGGACTAGCCGGAGAGCAGTACTTC. This gives the protein CASSQDGLAGEQYF.

The genes are TRBV7-2 and TRBJ2-2; TRBD1 matches at 7 bases. Germline V gene sequence: CDR1 SGHTA, CDR2 FQGNSA. Trimming cost V 2 bases and J 5 bases; bases outside gene matches: 8. The CDR3 consists of 16 residues. For the CDR3, the DNA is TGTGCCAGCAGCTTAATGGTGGGCAGGGGGACCGGGGAGCTGTTTTTT. Amino acids: CASSLMVGRGTGELFF.

V is TRBV20-1 and J is TRBJ2-5; tentative D call: TRBD2 (5 bases). TRBJ2-1 explains the end of the DNA better; the J call may be wrong. This CDR3 comprises 12 residues. Germline values: CDR1 DFQATT, CDR2 SNEGSKA (reference sequence). The CDR3 is CSARTDSWTQFF. CDR3 nucleotide sequence: TGCAGTGCGCGGACTGACTCCTGGACCCAGTTCTTC.

This clonotype was seen only a few times. The CDR3 region is CASSPGKTKYEQYF. The DNA for the CDR3 is TGTGCCAGCAGCCCAGGAAAGACGAAGTACGAGCAGTACTTC. The rearrangement joins TRBV7-2 to TRBJ2-7; no definite D call. Germline CDR1 reads SGHTA; CDR2 reads FQGNSA. Trimming took off 5 bases at V and 4 bases at J, with 15 bases between the two ends. This CDR3 comprises 14 residues.

The chain is built from TRBV12-3 or TRBV12-4 and TRBJ2-4; D perhaps matches TRBD2 (5 bases). This CDR3 contains 12 residues. The V gene lost 8 bases and the J gene lost 3 bases, with 8 bases spanning the gap. This CDR3 reads CASSDFKNIQYF. The CDR3 DNA follows: TGTGCCAGCTCGGACTTCAAAAACATTCAGTACTTC.

This clonotype was recorded a few times. The chain combines TRBV20-1 with TRBJ2-1; tentative D call: TRBD2 (5 bases). The CDR3 totals 16 residues. Trimming took 6 bases from V and 0 from J, leaving 18 bases between them. The germline gives CDR1 DFQATT, CDR2 SNEGSKA (reference sequence). CDR3 DNA sequence: TGCAGTGCAAGAAACTCGCGGGTCCACTCCTACAATGAGCAGTTCTTC. This encodes CSARNSRVHSYNEQFF.

This clonotype was detected many times. The V and J genes are TRBV12-3 or TRBV12-4 and TRBJ2-6; the D is unclear. Trimming left V 2 bases short and J 2 bases short, with 7 bases between. CDR3 length: 15 residues. The CDR3 sequence: CASSLSAAGANVLTF. The CDR3 bases are TGTGCCAGCAGTTTAAGTGCGGCTGGGGCCAACGTCCTGACTTTC.

The chain has TRBV20-1 and TRBJ2-5, with D possibly being TRBD2 (6 bases). The CDR3 extends over 13 amino acids. V lost 6 bases and J lost 2, with 13 bases in between. Germline CDR1 is DFQATT and CDR2 is SNEGSKA (reference sequence). The CDR3 here is CSATSSAQETQYF. The CDR3 DNA sequence: TGCAGTGCCACCTCTAGCGCACAAGAGACCCAGTACTTC.

CDR3 coding DNA: TGTGCCAGCACACAGCCGGGACAGGGCTACGAGCAGTACTTC. Translating gives CASTQPGQGYEQYF. The chain has TRBV6-2 or TRBV6-3 and TRBJ2-7, with 9 bases that match TRBD1. CDR3 size: 14 residues. V gave up 7 bases and J gave up 3 bases; unmatched junction bases: 7. CDR1 is MNHEY, CDR2 SVGEGT, per germline.

As for this clonotype: An end of the junction differs from the germline gene, which may be a read error. V and J are TRBV4-2 and TRBJ2-7; 7 nucleotides align to TRBD1. This CDR3 has 15 amino acids. From germline, CDR1 is LGHNA and CDR2 YNFKEQ. CDR3 sequence (DNA): TGTGCCAGCTGCCAAGAAACCACAGGGGTTTACGAGCAGTACTTC. This codes for CASCQETTGVYEQYF.